Presented here are 19 T cell receptor beta chains from one specimen sequenced in a study of T cells in Graves' hyperthyroidism and ophthalmopathy. The investigators amplified TCR beta CDR3 regions from RNA transcripts. TCR CDR3 underwent first-round RT-PCR with the HTBI primer set. One entry per CDR3 protein, called by TCRdb with MiXCR from the multiplex PCR reads. The table lists a few hundred thousand distinct CDR3 sequences, 15% to 20% of them singletons. The specimen sequenced was blood. Receptors originate from a woman in her 30s with Graves' ophthalmopathy.

This clonotype has a count of ten or more. The rearrangement joins TRBV20-1 to TRBJ2-3; 8 bases line up with TRBD1. The CDR3 length is 14 residues. After removal of 4 bases from V and 6 bases from J, the junction contained 9 bases not matched to a gene. Germline V gene data show CDR1 as DFQATT and CDR2 as SNEGSKA (reference sequence). CDR3 in amino acids: CSATDRRGQDTQYF. The CDR3 DNA follows: TGCAGTGCTACGGACCGCAGGGGGCAGGATACGCAGTATTTT.

This clonotype was observed many times. The chain recombines TRBV29-1 with TRBJ1-4; D is unclear. V was pared by 1 base and J by 7 bases, with 10 bases between. In germline, CDR1 is SQVTM, CDR2 ANQGSEA. This CDR3 has 13 residues. CDR3 loop: CSVEVSRSEKLFF. The CDR3, as DNA: TGCAGCGTTGAAGTTAGCAGAAGTGAAAAACTGTTTTTT.

J is TRBJ2-7 and V is TRBV20-1, with 11 nucleotides matching TRBD2. Looked up from germline, CDR1 is DFQATT and CDR2 is SNEGSKA (reference sequence). This CDR3 region has 15 residues. V dropped 4 bases and J dropped 0; count of bases not matched to a gene: 5. CDR3 in DNA: TGCAGTGCTACTAGCGGGAGGCCCAGCTCCTACGAGCAGTACTTC. The encoded protein is CSATSGRPSSYEQYF.

This clonotype was recorded at least ten times. The rearrangement uses TRBV29-1 and TRBJ2-7; D may be TRBD1 or TRBD2 (6 bases each). Per germline, CDR1 SQVTM and CDR2 ANQGSEA. This CDR3 spans 14 amino acids. Trimming removed 4 bases from V and 0 bases from J, with 13 bases in between. This CDR3 is CSVVGGPSSYEQYF. The CDR3 DNA is TGCAGCGTTGTTGGGGGGCCGAGCTCCTACGAGCAGTACTTC.

The V call is TRBV5-6, the J call TRBJ2-7; possible D gene TRBD1, 5 bases. CDR3 size: 14 residues. CDR1 is SGHDT, CDR2 YYEEEE, per germline. V was clipped by 0 bases and J by 3 bases, with 10 bases between them. CDR3 sequence (DNA): TGTGCCAGCAGCTTGGAGGCAGGGTACTACGAGCAGTACTTC. Amino acid sequence: CASSLEAGYYEQYF. Combining the CDR3 with reference TRBV5-6 and TRBJ2-7 gives the whole variable domain DAGVTQSPTHLIKTRGQQVTLRCSPKSGHDTVSWYQQALGQGPQFIFQYYEEEERQRGNFPDRFSGHQFPNYSSELNVNALLLGDSALYLCASSLEAGYYEQYFGPGTRLTVT.

This clonotype appeared many times. The V gene is TRBV28, the J gene TRBJ1-5; D uncertain. The germline V and J ends were trimmed by 0 bases and 0 bases, with 9 bases remaining between them. CDR3 length: 16 residues. The V gene's germline CDR1 is MDHEN and CDR2 SYDVKM. CDR3 sequence (DNA): TGTGCCAGCAGTTTATGGGAGTGGGGTAGCAATCAGCCCCAGCATTTT. Its protein is CASSLWEWGSNQPQHF.

This clonotype was seen ten or more times. The V and J genes are TRBV7-6 and TRBJ2-1, with TRBD2 as a possible D gene (6 bases). This CDR3 region has 16 residues. The germline V gene has CDR1 SGHVS and CDR2 FNYEAQ. Trimming removed 1 base at V and 6 bases at J, with 16 bases between. In nucleotides, the CDR3 is TGTGCCAGCAGCTTAGTGGGGCGGGATGGTTTCAATGAGCAGTTCTTC. It specifies CASSLVGRDGFNEQFF.

The sample holds a few counts of this clonotype. V gene TRBV20-1 combines with J gene TRBJ2-3, with TRBD2 identical over 8 bases. After removal of 1 base from V and 0 bases from J, the junction contained 9 bases not matched to a gene. The CDR3 has 17 amino acids. CDR1 and CDR2 (germline): DFQATT, SNEGSKA (reference sequence). DNA for the CDR3: TGCAGTGCTAGAGCCCCCCTGGCTAGCGGGAGCACAGATACGCAGTATTTT. This sequence encodes CSARAPLASGSTDTQYF.

Ten or more counts support this clonotype. This chain links TRBV15 with TRBJ2-1, with D uncertain. CDR3 length: 14 amino acids. In germline, CDR1 is LNHNV, CDR2 YYDKDF (reference sequence). The germline V and J ends were trimmed by 3 bases and 7 bases, with 13 bases remaining between them. Written as DNA, the CDR3 is TGTGCCACCAGCAGGTATCGAGGCGGTAATGAGCAGTTCTTC. Protein product: CATSRYRGGNEQFF.

V and J are TRBV20-1 and TRBJ1-4; perhaps TRBD1 as D (5 bases). V was clipped by 0 bases and J by 16 bases, with 18 bases between them. From germline, CDR1 is DFQATT and CDR2 SNEGSKA (reference sequence). This CDR3 comprises 13 residues. The CDR3 DNA reads TGCAGTGCTAGAGACCCGGGACCCCGACTAGAGTTTTTT. Translating gives CSARDPGPRLEFF.

This clonotype was observed a handful of times. The chain has TRBV10-3 and TRBJ2-1, with TRBD2 identical over 8 bases. Germline CDR1 ENHRY, CDR2 SYGVKD. The CDR3 loop spans 17 amino acids. The V gene end was trimmed by 3 bases and the J gene end by 7 bases; junction bases not matched to a gene: 14. CDR3 sequence: CAISDFSGSRLLNEQFF. CDR3 in DNA: TGTGCCATCAGTGATTTCAGCGGGAGTAGGTTGTTGAATGAGCAGTTCTTC.

This clonotype was recorded many times. The chain combines TRBV6-2 or TRBV6-3 with TRBJ2-1, with TRBD2 identical over 14 bases. Unmatched junction bases numbered 9, after V lost 0 bases and J lost 8 bases. Germline CDR1 is MNHEY and CDR2 is SVGEGT. The CDR3 has 18 amino acids. The CDR3 DNA follows: TGTGCCAGCAGTTACTCGTCCGGGACTAGCGGGAGTTATGATGAGCAGTTCTTC. Its translation is CASSYSSGTSGSYDEQFF.

The table lists this clonotype with a few counts. This sequence joins TRBV7-9 and TRBJ1-2; D is unclear. This CDR3 region has 15 residues. Trimming pared 1 base from V and 8 bases from J, leaving 17 bases between. Germline CDR1 is SEHNR and CDR2 is FQNEAQ (reference sequence). In DNA form, the CDR3 reads TGTGCCAGCAGCTTAGTGAGTCGCCTCCAGGTCGGCTACACCTTC. Its translation: CASSLVSRLQVGYTF.

The sample holds many counts of this clonotype. The chain joins TRBV7-2 to TRBJ2-5; no definite D call. Germline V lookup: CDR1 SGHTA, CDR2 FQGNSA. With 7 bases removed from V and 4 bases from J, the gap between germline ends came to 16 bases. The CDR3 is made up of 14 amino acids. This chain's CDR3 is CASNNSPSGETQYF. The DNA for the CDR3 is TGTGCCAGCAACAACAGCCCTTCGGGAGAGACCCAGTACTTC.

This rearrangement joins TRBV7-9 to TRBJ1-5; D gene uncertain. Per germline, CDR1 SEHNR and CDR2 FQNEAQ (reference sequence). The CDR3 contains 11 residues. Trimming left V 4 bases short and J 11 bases short, with 9 bases between. The CDR3 DNA follows: TGTGCCAGCAGCTCCGGACGGACCCAGCATTTT. It codes for CASSSGRTQHF. The complete variable domain, with remaining parts taken from reference TRBV7-9 and TRBJ1-5, reads DTGVSQNPRHKITKRGQNVTFRCDPISEHNRLYWYRQTLGQGPEFLTYFQNEAQLEKSRLLSDRFSAERPKGSFSTLEIQRTEQGDSAMYLCASSSGRTQHFGDGTRLSIL.

The sample holds a few counts of this clonotype. The genes are TRBV28 and TRBJ2-7; D is undetermined. Germline assignment: CDR1 MDHEN and CDR2 SYDVKM. The CDR3 covers 11 residues. V dropped 3 bases and J dropped 5 bases, with 5 bases sitting between them. The CDR3 nucleotides read TGTGCCAGCAGTTTTATGAACGAGCAGTACTTC. Amino acid sequence: CASSFMNEQYF.

This clonotype was seen repeatedly, ten times or more. The chain recombines TRBV5-1 with TRBJ2-3; D is uncertain. CDR1 is SGHRS, CDR2 YFSETQ, per germline. V was shortened by 5 bases and J by 2 bases, with 9 bases between the two germline ends. The CDR3 extends over 13 amino acids. DNA of the CDR3: TGCGCCAGCAGGGAAGAAGCCACAGATACGCAGTATTTT. Translating it yields CASREEATDTQYF. The full variable domain, rest sourced from reference TRBV5-1 and TRBJ2-3, is KAGVTQTPRYLIKTRGQQVTLSCSPISGHRSVSWYQQTPGQGLQFLFEYFSETQRNKGNFPGRFSGRQFSNSRSEMNVSTLELGDSALYLCASREEATDTQYFGPGTRLTVL.

The chain couples TRBV12-3 or TRBV12-4 to TRBJ2-7, with TRBD1 as a possible D gene (5 bases). The V end was cut by 5 bases, the J end by 8 bases, with 19 bases between. The CDR3 sequence is 14 residues long. CDR3: CASSELRTPSQQYF. CDR3 nucleotides: TGTGCCAGCAGTGAACTTCGGACACCCTCTCAGCAGTACTTC.

A remark on this clonotype: An end of the junction does not agree with germline; a read error may underlie this. The chain links TRBV5-1 to TRBJ2-1; D not certain. The CDR3 has 16 residues. CDR1 and CDR2 (germline): SGHRS, YFSETQ. In DNA form, the CDR3 reads TGTGCCAGCAGCTTGGTGGCGCCCTATGACGACAATGAGCAGTTCTTC. As protein: CASSLVAPYDDNEQFF.